This TCR beta chain was sequenced during a study of cytomegalovirus exposure and HLA in healthy donors. The germline V gene has CDR1 KGHSH and CDR2 LQKENI. V was trimmed by 2 bases and J by 0 bases, leaving 8 bases between them. This CDR3 region has 14 residues. PCR was performed using 60 Vbeta and 13 Jbeta primers. The data were produced by immunoSEQ multiplex PCR, yet TCRdb's version contains in-frame clones alone and is incomplete. This sample has about 120,000 clones, with around 70% found just once. General study results and limits: Exclusion as indistinguishable affected some V segments, including TRBV6-2 and TRBV6-3.

This clone was picked up one time. The target antigen is unknown. The sequence was collected from a woman in her 40s in good health and CMV-seronegative. Sequenced: PBMCs. The V call is TRBV18, the J call TRBJ2-7; tentative D call: TRBD1 (5 bases). CDR3 bases: TGTGCCAGCTCACCAGAACAGGACTCCTACGAGCAGTACTTC. Its protein is CASSPEQDSYEQYF.